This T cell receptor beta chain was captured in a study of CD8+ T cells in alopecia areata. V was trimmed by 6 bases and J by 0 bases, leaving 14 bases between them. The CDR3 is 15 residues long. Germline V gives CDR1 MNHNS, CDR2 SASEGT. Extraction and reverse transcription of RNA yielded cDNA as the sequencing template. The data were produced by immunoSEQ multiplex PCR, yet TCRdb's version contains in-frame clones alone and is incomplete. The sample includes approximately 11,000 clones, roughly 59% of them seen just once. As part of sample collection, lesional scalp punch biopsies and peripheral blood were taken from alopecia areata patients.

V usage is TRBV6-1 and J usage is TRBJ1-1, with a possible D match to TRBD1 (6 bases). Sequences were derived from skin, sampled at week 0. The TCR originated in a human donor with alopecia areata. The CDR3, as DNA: TGTGCCAGCAGACAAAAGGGGGGAATGAACACTGAAGCTTTCTTT. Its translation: CASRQKGGMNTEAFF.